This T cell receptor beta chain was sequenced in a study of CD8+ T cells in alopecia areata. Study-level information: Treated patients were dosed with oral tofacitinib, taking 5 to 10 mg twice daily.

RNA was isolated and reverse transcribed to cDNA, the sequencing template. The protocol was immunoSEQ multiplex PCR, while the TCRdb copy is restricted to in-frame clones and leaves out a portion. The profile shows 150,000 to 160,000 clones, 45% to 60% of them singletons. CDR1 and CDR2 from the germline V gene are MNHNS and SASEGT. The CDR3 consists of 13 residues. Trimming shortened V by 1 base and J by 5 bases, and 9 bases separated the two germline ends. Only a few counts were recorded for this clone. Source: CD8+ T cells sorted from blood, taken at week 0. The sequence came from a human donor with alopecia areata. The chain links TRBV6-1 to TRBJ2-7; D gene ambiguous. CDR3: CASSEGTVDEQYF. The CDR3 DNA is TGTGCCAGCAGTGAAGGGACGGTCGACGAGCAGTACTTC.